The 18 T cell receptor beta chains reported below all come from one sample, sequenced in a study of human T cells and chemical hapten exposure. Before extraction, the whole blood was not fractionated, and total RNA was taken from it. Separate cDNA molecules received unique molecular identifiers, which the library attached to them. Via MiXCR, TCRdb re-called the reads, giving one row per CDR3 protein. The repertoire holds 95,000 to 150,000 distinct CDR3 sequences, with approximately 9% as singletons. Sequencing was carried out using whole blood. The receptors were sampled from a human donor in good health. Some clones in this sample may be carry-over from other donors' samples.

The chain recombines TRBV6-2 or TRBV6-3 with TRBJ2-3; 8 bases line up with TRBD2. This CDR3 region has 15 residues. V gave up 6 bases and J gave up 6 bases; unmatched junction bases: 11. CDR1 and CDR2 (germline): MNHEY, SVGEGT. CDR3: CASRTGIGGADTQYF. DNA for the CDR3: TGTGCCAGCAGAACAGGAATCGGGGGGGCCGATACGCAGTATTTT.

The table lists this clonotype with many counts. CDR3 residues: CASSLTGQGDYGYTF. The DNA for the CDR3 is TGTGCCAGCAGTTTAACGGGACAGGGAGACTATGGCTACACCTTC. The V gene is TRBV27, the J gene TRBJ1-2; 9 nucleotides match TRBD1. Germline loops: CDR1 MNHEY, CDR2 SMNVEV (reference sequence). CDR3 length equals 15 residues. V lost 2 bases, J lost 3 bases, and 4 bases stayed unmatched.

This clonotype was seen ten or more times. This CDR3 is CASSAGPGGAGNTIYF. CDR3 in DNA: TGTGCCAGCAGTGCCGGACCAGGGGGTGCTGGAAACACCATATATTTT. This chain links TRBV6-1 with TRBJ1-3, with 7 bases fitting TRBD1. The V gene end was trimmed by 4 bases and the J gene end by 2 bases; junction bases not matched to a gene: 8. Germline loops: CDR1 MNHNS, CDR2 SASEGT. The CDR3 is made up of 16 amino acids.

This clonotype was counted only a few times. The chain is built from TRBV2 and TRBJ2-1, with unresolved D. Germline CDR1 is SNHLY and CDR2 is FYNNEI. This CDR3 has 14 amino acids. Trimming left V 6 bases short and J 6 bases short, with 15 bases between. In DNA form, the CDR3 reads TGTGCCAGCAGCGGATCCCTTCCAGGCAATGAGCAGTTCTTC. Amino acid sequence: CASSGSLPGNEQFF.

This clonotype has a count of ten or more. This chain connects TRBV14 to TRBJ2-3, with a weak D call TRBD1 (5 bases). Per the germline V gene, CDR1 is SGHDN and CDR2 is FVKESK. V lost 4 bases, J lost 1 base, and 15 bases lay in between. This CDR3 has 16 amino acids. CDR3 nucleotide sequence: TGTGCCAGCAGCCGGGGCACGAGTCTACGCACAGATACGCAGTATTTT. It specifies CASSRGTSLRTDTQYF.

This clonotype has more than one count but fewer than ten. CDR3 nucleotide sequence: TGTGCCAGCAGCTCAGGTTGGGGCTACACCTTC. Amino acid sequence: CASSSGWGYTF. The chain recombines TRBV7-2 with TRBJ1-2; D remains unclear. The CDR3 sequence is 11 residues long. Deletions cut 4 bases from V and 8 bases from J, with 8 bases between. From germline, CDR1 is SGHTA and CDR2 FQGNSA. The full variable domain, rest sourced from reference TRBV7-2 and TRBJ1-2, is GAGVSQSPSNKVTEKGKDVELRCDPISGHTALYWYRQSLGQGLEFLIYFQGNSAPDKSGLPSDRFSAERTGGSVSTLTIQRTQQEDSAVYLCASSSGWGYTFGSGTRLTVV.

Ten or more counts support this clonotype. The V and J genes are TRBV10-3 and TRBJ1-6; D gene ambiguous. The CDR3 length is 15 residues. Germline CDR1 ENHRY, CDR2 SYGVKD. The V and J ends lost 0 bases and 7 bases respectively, with 10 bases between them. The CDR3 coding sequence is TGTGCCATCAGTGAGTCCGGGTCCTTGAATTCACCCCTCCACTTT. Translating gives CAISESGSLNSPLHF.

The CDR3 loop is CASSTTSGSVREQYF. The CDR3 region has the DNA TGTGCCAGCAGTACGACTAGCGGGAGTGTAAGGGAGCAGTACTTC. The chain is built from TRBV27 and TRBJ2-7; TRBD2 matches 12 bases. This CDR3 has 15 amino acids. Germline loops: CDR1 MNHEY, CDR2 SMNVEV (reference sequence). V lost 5 bases and J lost 7; bases outside the gene matches: 9.

The rearrangement links TRBV29-1 to TRBJ2-5; D perhaps matches TRBD1 (5 bases). Trimming pared 2 bases from V and 2 bases from J, leaving 6 bases between. In germline, CDR1 is SQVTM, CDR2 ANQGSEA. The CDR3 has 12 amino acids. The CDR3 loop reads CSVERQQETQYF. Written as DNA, the CDR3 is TGCAGCGTTGAAAGACAGCAAGAGACCCAGTACTTC.

The table lists this clonotype with a few counts. The chain recombines TRBV27 with TRBJ2-1, with TRBD2 matching 9 bases. CDR3 size: 15 residues. The V and J ends lost 2 bases and 7 bases, in that order; junction bases with no gene match: 6. CDR1 MNHEY and CDR2 SMNVEV come from the germline V gene (reference sequence). CDR3: CASSLGGRAPNEQFF. The CDR3 bases are TGTGCCAGCAGTTTAGGCGGGAGGGCCCCTAATGAGCAGTTCTTC.

This clonotype occurred many times. The chain combines TRBV9 with TRBJ2-7; unclear D gene. Deletions cut 3 bases from V and 5 bases from J, with 12 bases between. The CDR3 totals 13 residues. CDR1 SGDLS and CDR2 YYNGEE come from the germline V gene. The CDR3 DNA sequence: TGTGCCAGCAGCGGTTCAATTTGGGACGAGCAGTACTTC. It encodes CASSGSIWDEQYF.

This clonotype was recorded many times. The chain employs TRBV7-6 and TRBJ1-2; a weak D match, TRBD1 (5 bases). The CDR3 consists of 14 residues. Germline values: CDR1 SGHVS, CDR2 FNYEAQ. The V end was cut by 4 bases, the J end by 5 bases, with 14 bases between. The CDR3 protein is CASSSPGSPYGYTF. CDR3 in DNA: TGTGCCAGCAGCTCCCCAGGGTCCCCTTATGGCTACACCTTC.

In this sample, this clonotype turned up many times. The CDR3 spells CASSLGTSNEQFF. For the CDR3, the DNA is TGTGCCAGCAGCCTTGGGACTTCCAATGAGCAGTTCTTC. The chain is built from TRBV7-9 and TRBJ2-1; the D gene is possibly TRBD2 (6 bases). V was clipped by 5 bases and J by 6 bases, with 11 bases between them. Germline V gene sequence: CDR1 SEHNR, CDR2 FQNEAQ (reference sequence). The CDR3 sequence is 13 residues long. Filled out from reference TRBV7-9 and TRBJ2-1, the complete variable domain reads DTGVSQNPRHKITKRGQNVTFRCDPISEHNRLYWYRQTLGQGPEFLTYFQNEAQLEKSRLLSDRFSAERPKGSFSTLEIQRTEQGDSAMYLCASSLGTSNEQFFGPGTRLTVL.

This clonotype was recorded at least ten times. The CDR3 sequence: CASSQDYGLAGASSTDTQYF. CDR3 coding DNA: TGCGCCAGCAGCCAAGATTATGGACTAGCGGGGGCATCTAGCACAGATACGCAGTATTTT. This chain joins TRBV4-1 and TRBJ2-3; 13 nucleotides align to TRBD2. V lost 0 bases to trimming and J lost 0 bases; unmatched junction nucleotides: 9. This CDR3 has 20 amino acids. Germline V gene sequence: CDR1 MGHRA, CDR2 YSYEKL.

This clonotype appeared many times. The rearrangement uses TRBV7-9 and TRBJ1-4, with D unresolved. The V end lost 5 bases, the J end lost 5 bases, and 18 bases lay between the germline ends. Germline V gene sequence: CDR1 SEHNR, CDR2 FQNEAQ (reference sequence). This CDR3 is 16 amino acids long. The CDR3 nucleotides read TGTGCCAGCAGCCCACCCTGGCGGGGATCCAATGAAAAACTGTTTTTT. Translation: CASSPPWRGSNEKLFF. Together with reference TRBV7-9 and TRBJ1-4, the CDR3 gives the full variable domain: DTGVSQNPRHKITKRGQNVTFRCDPISEHNRLYWYRQTLGQGPEFLTYFQNEAQLEKSRLLSDRFSAERPKGSFSTLEIQRTEQGDSAMYLCASSPPWRGSNEKLFFGSGTQLSVL.

CDR3 in amino acids: CASSEDRDSVLTF. The CDR3 bases are TGTGCCAGCAGCGAGGACAGGGATTCCGTCCTGACTTTC. This chain connects TRBV27 to TRBJ2-6; 8 nucleotides match TRBD1. CDR1 MNHEY and CDR2 SMNVEV come from the germline V gene (reference sequence). The CDR3 length is 13 residues. V lost 6 bases and J lost 12; bases outside the gene matches: 7.

This clonotype was counted ten times or more. This sequence joins TRBV2 and TRBJ1-1; 8 nucleotides agree with TRBD1. Germline V CDR1 and CDR2: SNHLY, FYNNEI. The CDR3 length is 15 residues. The trim removed 5 bases at V and 5 bases at J, leaving 10 bases unmatched. The CDR3 spells CASSTPGGPETEAFF. CDR3 nucleotide sequence: TGTGCCAGCAGTACACCAGGGGGCCCGGAGACTGAAGCTTTCTTT.

This clonotype was counted at least ten times. This chain connects TRBV5-1 to TRBJ2-3, with D maybe TRBD2 (6 bases). Trimming took 5 bases from V and 6 from J, leaving 7 bases between them. Germline V gives CDR1 SGHRS, CDR2 YFSETQ. This CDR3 contains 11 residues. In nucleotides, the CDR3 is TGCGCCAGCAGGGAGGGGGATACGCAGTATTTT. Its translation is CASREGDTQYF.